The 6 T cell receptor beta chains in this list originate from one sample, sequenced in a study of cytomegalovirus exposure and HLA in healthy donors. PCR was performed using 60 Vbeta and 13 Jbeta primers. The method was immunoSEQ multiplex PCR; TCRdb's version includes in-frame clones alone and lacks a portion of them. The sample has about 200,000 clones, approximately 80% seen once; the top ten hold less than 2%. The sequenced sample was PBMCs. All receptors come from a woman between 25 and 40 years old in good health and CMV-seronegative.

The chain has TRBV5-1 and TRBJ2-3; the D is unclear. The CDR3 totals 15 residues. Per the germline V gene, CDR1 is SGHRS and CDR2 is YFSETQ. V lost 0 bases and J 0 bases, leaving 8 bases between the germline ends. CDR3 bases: TGCGCCAGCAGCTTGGCCCCGGTGAGCACAGATACGCAGTATTTT. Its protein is CASSLAPVSTDTQYF.

The CDR3 DNA follows: TGTGCCAGCAGCGTAGTCCCTGCCGGGTACAATGAGCAGTTCTTC. It translates to CASSVVPAGYNEQFF. The V call is TRBV9, the J call TRBJ2-1; no definite D call. This CDR3 has 15 amino acids. V shed 0 bases and J shed 4 bases, with 11 bases lying between them. In germline, CDR1 is SGDLS, CDR2 YYNGEE.

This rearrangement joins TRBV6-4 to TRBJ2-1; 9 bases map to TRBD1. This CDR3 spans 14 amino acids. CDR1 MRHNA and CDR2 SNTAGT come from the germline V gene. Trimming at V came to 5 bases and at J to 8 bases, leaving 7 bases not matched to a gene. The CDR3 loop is CASSKGQGVYEQFF. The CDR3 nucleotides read TGTGCCAGCAGTAAGGGACAGGGTGTTTATGAGCAGTTCTTC.

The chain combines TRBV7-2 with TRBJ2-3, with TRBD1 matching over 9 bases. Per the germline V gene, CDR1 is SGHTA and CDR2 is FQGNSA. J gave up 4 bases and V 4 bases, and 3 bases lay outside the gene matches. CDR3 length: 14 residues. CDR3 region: CASSSDRGSDTQYF. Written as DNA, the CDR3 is TGTGCCAGCAGCTCAGACAGGGGGTCAGATACGCAGTATTTT. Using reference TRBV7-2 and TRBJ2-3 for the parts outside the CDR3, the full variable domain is GAGVSQSPSNKVTEKGKDVELRCDPISGHTALYWYRQSLGQGLEFLIYFQGNSAPDKSGLPSDRFSAERTGGSVSTLTIQRTQQEDSAVYLCASSSDRGSDTQYFGPGTRLTVL.

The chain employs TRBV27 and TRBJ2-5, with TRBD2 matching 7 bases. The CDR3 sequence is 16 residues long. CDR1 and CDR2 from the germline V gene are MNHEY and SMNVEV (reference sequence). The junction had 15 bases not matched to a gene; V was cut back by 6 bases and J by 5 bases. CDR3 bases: TGTGCCAGCAGGGGGCGGGACTATGGCTCTTGGGAGACCCAGTACTTC. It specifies CASRGRDYGSWETQYF.

The CDR3: CASSLSFGGDTEAFF. CDR3 nucleotides: TGTGCCAGCAGCTTGTCGTTTGGAGGGGACACTGAAGCTTTCTTT. The gene calls are TRBV5-8 and TRBJ1-1; D may be TRBD1 (5 bases). CDR1 SGHTS and CDR2 YDEGEE come from the germline V gene. The CDR3 runs to 15 residues. V was cut by 1 base and J by 3 bases, with 13 bases left in between.